This TCR beta chain was sequenced in a study of shared clonotypes between healthy human individuals. Regarding the study as a whole: Shared clonotypes: approximately 4.5% naive CD4, roughly 3.5% naive CD8, less than 2.5% memory CD4, approximately 0.41% memory CD8.

Genomic DNA (from each subset) was split evenly across several immunoSEQ plates. The repertoire was sequenced with immunoSEQ multiplex PCR; TCRdb's copy has only in-frame clones and lacks some. The sample has 100,000 or so clones; roughly 70% are singletons. Healthy HIV-negative adults without recent acute infections or vaccinations served as donors. Concerning this clone: As yet, its antigen is unknown.

From germline, CDR1 is SNHLY and CDR2 FYNNEI. The V end was cut by 7 bases, the J end by 5 bases, with 18 bases between. The CDR3 has 14 amino acids. The sample was memory CD8+ T cells sorted from blood. As to subset: CD45RO+ cells pooled with CCR7-negative TemRA cells. The sequence was obtained from a woman in her thirties in good health. This chain links TRBV2 with TRBJ2-7; D is unclear. The CDR3 coding sequence is TGTGCCAGCATACCCCCATGGGGTGTCAACGAGCAGTACTTC. This codes for CASIPPWGVNEQYF.